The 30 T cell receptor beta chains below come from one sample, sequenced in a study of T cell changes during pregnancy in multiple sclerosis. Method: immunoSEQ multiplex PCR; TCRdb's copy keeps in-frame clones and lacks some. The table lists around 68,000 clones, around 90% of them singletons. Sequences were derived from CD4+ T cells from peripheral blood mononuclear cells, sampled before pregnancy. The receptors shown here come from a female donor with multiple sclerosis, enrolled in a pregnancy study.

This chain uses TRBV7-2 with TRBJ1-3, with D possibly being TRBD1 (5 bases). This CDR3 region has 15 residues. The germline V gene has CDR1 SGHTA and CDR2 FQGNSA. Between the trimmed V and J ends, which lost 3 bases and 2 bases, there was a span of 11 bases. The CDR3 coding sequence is TGTGCCAGCAGCTTTCCCGGGACTACTGGAAACACCATATATTTT. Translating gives CASSFPGTTGNTIYF. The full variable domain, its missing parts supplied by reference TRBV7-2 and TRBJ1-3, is GAGVSQSPSNKVTEKGKDVELRCDPISGHTALYWYRQSLGQGLEFLIYFQGNSAPDKSGLPSDRFSAERTGGSVSTLTIQRTQQEDSAVYLCASSFPGTTGNTIYFGEGSWLTVV.

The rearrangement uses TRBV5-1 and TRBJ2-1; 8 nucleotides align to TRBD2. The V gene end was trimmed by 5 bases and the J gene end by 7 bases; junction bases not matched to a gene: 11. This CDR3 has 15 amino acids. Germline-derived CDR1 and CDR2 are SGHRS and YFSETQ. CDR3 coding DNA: TGCGCCAGCAGTGGGGGACTAGTTGACCTGAATGAGCAGTTCTTC. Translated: CASSGGLVDLNEQFF.

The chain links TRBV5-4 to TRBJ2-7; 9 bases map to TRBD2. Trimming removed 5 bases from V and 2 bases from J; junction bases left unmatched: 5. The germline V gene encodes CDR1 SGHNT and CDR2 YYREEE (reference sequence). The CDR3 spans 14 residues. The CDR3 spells CASSERGVTYEQYF. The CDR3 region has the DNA TGTGCCAGCAGTGAGCGGGGGGTTACCTACGAGCAGTACTTC.

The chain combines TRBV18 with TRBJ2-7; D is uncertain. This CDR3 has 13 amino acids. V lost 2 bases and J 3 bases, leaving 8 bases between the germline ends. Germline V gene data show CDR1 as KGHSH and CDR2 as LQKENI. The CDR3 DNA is TGTGCCAGCTCACCATTACTCTACTACGAGCAGTACTTC. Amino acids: CASSPLLYYEQYF.

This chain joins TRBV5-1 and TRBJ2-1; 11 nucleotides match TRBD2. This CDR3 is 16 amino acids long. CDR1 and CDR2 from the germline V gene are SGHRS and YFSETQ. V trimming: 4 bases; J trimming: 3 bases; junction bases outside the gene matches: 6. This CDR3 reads CASSASGTSGYNEQFF. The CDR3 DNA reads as TGCGCCAGCAGCGCCAGCGGGACTAGCGGCTACAATGAGCAGTTCTTC.

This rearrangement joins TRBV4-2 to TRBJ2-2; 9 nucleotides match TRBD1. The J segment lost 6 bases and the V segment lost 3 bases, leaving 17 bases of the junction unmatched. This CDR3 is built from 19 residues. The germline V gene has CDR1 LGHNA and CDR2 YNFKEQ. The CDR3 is CASSQDVSTGTGFAGELFF. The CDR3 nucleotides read TGTGCCAGCAGCCAGGACGTTTCGACCGGGACAGGGTTTGCCGGGGAGCTGTTTTTT.

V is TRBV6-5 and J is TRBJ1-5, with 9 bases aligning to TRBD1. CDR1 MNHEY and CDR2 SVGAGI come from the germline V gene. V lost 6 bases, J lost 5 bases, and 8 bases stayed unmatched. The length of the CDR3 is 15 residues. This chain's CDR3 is CASSRDREVHQPQHF. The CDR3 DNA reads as TGTGCCAGCAGCAGGGACAGGGAGGTACATCAGCCCCAGCATTTT.

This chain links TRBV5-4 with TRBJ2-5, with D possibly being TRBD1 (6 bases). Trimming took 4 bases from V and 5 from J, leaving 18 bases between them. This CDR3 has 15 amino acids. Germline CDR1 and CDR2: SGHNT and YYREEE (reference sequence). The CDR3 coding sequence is TGTGCCAGCAGCGGGGGCAGGGCCCTTGGGGAGACCCAGTACTTC. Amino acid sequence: CASSGGRALGETQYF.

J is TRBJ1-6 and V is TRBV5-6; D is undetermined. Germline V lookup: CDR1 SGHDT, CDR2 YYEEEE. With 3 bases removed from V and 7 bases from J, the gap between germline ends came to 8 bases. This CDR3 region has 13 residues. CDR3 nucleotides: TGTGCCAGCAGCTCCGTGGCAAATTCACCCCTCCACTTT. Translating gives CASSSVANSPLHF. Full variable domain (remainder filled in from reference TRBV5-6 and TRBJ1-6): DAGVTQSPTHLIKTRGQQVTLRCSPKSGHDTVSWYQQALGQGPQFIFQYYEEEERQRGNFPDRFSGHQFPNYSSELNVNALLLGDSALYLCASSSVANSPLHFGNGTRLTVT.

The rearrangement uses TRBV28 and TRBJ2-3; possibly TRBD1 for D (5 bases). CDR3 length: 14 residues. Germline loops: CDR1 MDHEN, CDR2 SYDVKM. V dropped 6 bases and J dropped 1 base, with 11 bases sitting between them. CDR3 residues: CASRDMTGTDTQYF. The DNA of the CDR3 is TGTGCCAGCAGAGACATGACAGGCACAGATACGCAGTATTTT.

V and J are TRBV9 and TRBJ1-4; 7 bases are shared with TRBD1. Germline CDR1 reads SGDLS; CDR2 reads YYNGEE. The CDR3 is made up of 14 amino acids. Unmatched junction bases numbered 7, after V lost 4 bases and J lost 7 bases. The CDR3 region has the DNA TGTGCCAGCAGCCCCGGGACAGTAGGTGAAAAACTGTTTTTT. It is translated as CASSPGTVGEKLFF.

CDR3: CASSPPRTGTNEQFF. The CDR3 DNA sequence: TGTGCCAGCAGCCCCCCCCGGACAGGGACCAATGAGCAGTTCTTC. The genes are TRBV5-5 and TRBJ2-1; 8 bases line up with TRBD1. The CDR3 runs 15 residues. After removal of 4 bases from V and 6 bases from J, the junction contained 9 bases not matched to a gene. The germline V gene has CDR1 SGHKS and CDR2 YYEKEE (reference sequence).

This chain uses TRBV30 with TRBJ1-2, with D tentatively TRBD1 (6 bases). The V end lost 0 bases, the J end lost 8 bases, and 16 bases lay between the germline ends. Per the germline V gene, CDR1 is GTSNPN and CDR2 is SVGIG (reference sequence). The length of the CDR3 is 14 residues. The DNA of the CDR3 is TGTGCCTGGAGTGTACTCAGGGGCCGCCCCGGCTACACCTTC. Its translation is CAWSVLRGRPGYTF.

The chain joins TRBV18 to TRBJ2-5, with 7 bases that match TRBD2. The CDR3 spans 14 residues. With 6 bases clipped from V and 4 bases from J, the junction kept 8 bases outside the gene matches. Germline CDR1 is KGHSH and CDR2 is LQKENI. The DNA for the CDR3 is TGTGCCAGCTCCCCTAGACTAGCTTCAGAGACCCAGTACTTC. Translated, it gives CASSPRLASETQYF.

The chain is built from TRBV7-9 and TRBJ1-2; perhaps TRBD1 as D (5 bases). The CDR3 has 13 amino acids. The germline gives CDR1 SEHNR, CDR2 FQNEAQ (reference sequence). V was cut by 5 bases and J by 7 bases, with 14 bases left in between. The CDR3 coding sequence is TGTGCCAGCAGCCTAGGGGAGGGGAGTGGCTACACCTTC. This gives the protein CASSLGEGSGYTF.

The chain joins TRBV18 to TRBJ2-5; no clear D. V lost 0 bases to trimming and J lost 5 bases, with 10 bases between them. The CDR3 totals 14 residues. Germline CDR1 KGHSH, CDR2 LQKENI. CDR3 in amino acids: CASSPPGSEETQYF. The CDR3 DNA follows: TGTGCCAGCTCACCACCGGGCTCCGAGGAGACCCAGTACTTC.

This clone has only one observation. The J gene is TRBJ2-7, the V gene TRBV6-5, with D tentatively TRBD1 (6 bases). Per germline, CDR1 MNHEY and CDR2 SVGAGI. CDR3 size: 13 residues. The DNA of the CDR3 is TGTGTCACCAGGGGTTTAGGAGTCTACGAGCAGTACTTC. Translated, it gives CVTRGLGVYEQYF.

CDR3 sequence: CAWTLGTGELFF. CDR3 DNA: TGTGCCTGGACCCTCGGCACCGGGGAGCTGTTTTTT. The chain recombines TRBV30 with TRBJ2-2; D not certain. This CDR3 has 12 amino acids. Germline loops: CDR1 GTSNPN, CDR2 SVGIG (reference sequence). V lost 4 bases, J lost 4 bases, and 7 bases lay in between.

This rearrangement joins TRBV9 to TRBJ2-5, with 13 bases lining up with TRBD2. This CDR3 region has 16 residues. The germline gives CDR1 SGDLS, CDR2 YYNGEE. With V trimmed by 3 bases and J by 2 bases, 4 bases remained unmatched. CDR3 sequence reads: CASSEGLAGSQETQYF. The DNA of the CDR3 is TGTGCCAGCAGCGAGGGACTAGCGGGATCACAAGAGACCCAGTACTTC.

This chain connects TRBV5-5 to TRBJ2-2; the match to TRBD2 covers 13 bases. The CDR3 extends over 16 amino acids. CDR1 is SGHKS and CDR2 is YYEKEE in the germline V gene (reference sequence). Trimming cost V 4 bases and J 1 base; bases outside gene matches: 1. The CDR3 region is CASSRLAGGNTGELFF. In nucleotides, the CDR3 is TGTGCCAGCAGCAGACTAGCGGGAGGGAACACCGGGGAGCTGTTTTTT.

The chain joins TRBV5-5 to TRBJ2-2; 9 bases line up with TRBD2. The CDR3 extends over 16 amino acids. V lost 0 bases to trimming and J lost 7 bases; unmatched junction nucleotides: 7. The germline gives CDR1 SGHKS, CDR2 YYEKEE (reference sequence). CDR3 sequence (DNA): TGTGCCAGCAGCTTGGCCGCTAGCGGGGCTGTCGGGGAGCTGTTTTTT. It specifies CASSLAASGAVGELFF. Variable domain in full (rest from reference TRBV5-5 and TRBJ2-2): DAGVTQSPTHLIKTRGQQVTLRCSPISGHKSVSWYQQVLGQGPQFIFQYYEKEERGRGNFPDRFSARQFPNYSSELNVNALLLGDSALYLCASSLAASGAVGELFFGEGSRLTVL.

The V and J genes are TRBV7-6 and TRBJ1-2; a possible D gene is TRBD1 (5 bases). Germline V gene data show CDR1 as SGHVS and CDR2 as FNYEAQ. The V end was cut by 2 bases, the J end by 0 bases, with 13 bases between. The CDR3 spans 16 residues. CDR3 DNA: TGTGCCAGCAGCTTAAAAGGAGCGGGGCCTAACTATGGCTACACCTTC. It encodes CASSLKGAGPNYGYTF.

The CDR3 here is CASSVEGGGGQFF. The CDR3 DNA is TGTGCCAGCAGCGTAGAGGGAGGGGGAGGGCAGTTCTTC. J is TRBJ2-1 and V is TRBV9, with D maybe TRBD2 (7 bases). The CDR3 totals 13 residues. V gave up 0 bases and J gave up 12 bases, with 13 bases separating them. Germline CDR1 SGDLS, CDR2 YYNGEE. Combining the CDR3 with reference TRBV9 and TRBJ2-1 gives the whole variable domain DSGVTQTPKHLITATGQRVTLRCSPRSGDLSVYWYQQSLDQGLQFLIQYYNGEERAKGNILERFSAQQFPDLHSELNLSSLELGDSALYFCASSVEGGGGQFFGPGTRLTVL.

The CDR3 loop is CASSVGPGGTYEQYF. The DNA of the CDR3 is TGTGCCAGCAGCGTAGGGCCAGGGGGGACCTACGAGCAGTACTTC. This chain uses TRBV9 with TRBJ2-7, with D tentatively TRBD1 (7 bases). CDR1 SGDLS and CDR2 YYNGEE come from the germline V gene. Trimming removed 0 bases from V and 2 bases from J, with 12 bases in between. The CDR3 consists of 15 residues.

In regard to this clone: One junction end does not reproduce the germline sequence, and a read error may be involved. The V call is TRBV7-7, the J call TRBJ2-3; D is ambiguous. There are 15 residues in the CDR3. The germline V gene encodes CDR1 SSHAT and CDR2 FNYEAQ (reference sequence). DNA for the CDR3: TGTGCTAGCAGCCCCGGCGTAGGAGGCACAGATACGCAGTATTTT. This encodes CASSPGVGGTDTQYF.

The CDR3: CASSTGRLVRETEAFF. The CDR3 DNA follows: TGTGCCAGCAGTACCGGACGACTAGTTAGGGAGACTGAAGCTTTCTTT. The chain recombines TRBV25-1 with TRBJ1-1; D is uncertain. Between the trimmed V and J ends, which lost 5 bases and 5 bases, there was a span of 21 bases. The CDR3 is made up of 16 amino acids. The germline V gene has CDR1 MGHDK and CDR2 SYGVNS. Drawing the rest from reference TRBV25-1 and TRBJ1-1, the complete variable domain is EADIYQTPRYLVIGTGKKITLECSQTMGHDKMYWYQQDPGMELHLIHYSYGVNSTEKGDLSSESTVSRIRTEHFPLTLESARPSHTSQYLCASSTGRLVRETEAFFGQGTRLTVV.

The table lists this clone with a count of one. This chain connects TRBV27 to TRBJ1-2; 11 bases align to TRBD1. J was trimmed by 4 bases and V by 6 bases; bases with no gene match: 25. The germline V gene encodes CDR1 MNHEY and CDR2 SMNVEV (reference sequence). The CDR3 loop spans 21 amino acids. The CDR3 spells CASRGGQGVPHIHKPVYGYTF. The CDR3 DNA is TGTGCCAGCAGGGGGGGACAGGGGGTCCCCCATATCCACAAACCCGTCTATGGCTACACCTTC.

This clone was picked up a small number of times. CDR3 sequence: CAWGIPGGYTEAFF. The DNA for the CDR3 is TGTGCCTGGGGGATACCGGGAGGGTACACTGAAGCTTTCTTT. V and J are TRBV30 and TRBJ1-1; no reliable D call. V was clipped by 5 bases and J by 3 bases, with 16 bases between them. In germline, CDR1 is GTSNPN, CDR2 SVGIG (reference sequence). The CDR3 covers 14 residues.

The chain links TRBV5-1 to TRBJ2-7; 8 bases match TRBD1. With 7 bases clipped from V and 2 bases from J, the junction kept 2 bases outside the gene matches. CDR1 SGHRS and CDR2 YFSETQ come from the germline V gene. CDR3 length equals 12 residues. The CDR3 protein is CASGTGPYEQYF. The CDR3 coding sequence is TGCGCCAGCGGGACAGGCCCCTACGAGCAGTACTTC.

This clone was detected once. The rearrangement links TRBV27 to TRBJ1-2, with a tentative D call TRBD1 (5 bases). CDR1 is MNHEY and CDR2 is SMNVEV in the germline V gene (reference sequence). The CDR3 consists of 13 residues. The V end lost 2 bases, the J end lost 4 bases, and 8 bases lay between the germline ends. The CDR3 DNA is TGTGCCAGCAGTTTACAGGGTAGCTATGGCTACACCTTC. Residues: CASSLQGSYGYTF.